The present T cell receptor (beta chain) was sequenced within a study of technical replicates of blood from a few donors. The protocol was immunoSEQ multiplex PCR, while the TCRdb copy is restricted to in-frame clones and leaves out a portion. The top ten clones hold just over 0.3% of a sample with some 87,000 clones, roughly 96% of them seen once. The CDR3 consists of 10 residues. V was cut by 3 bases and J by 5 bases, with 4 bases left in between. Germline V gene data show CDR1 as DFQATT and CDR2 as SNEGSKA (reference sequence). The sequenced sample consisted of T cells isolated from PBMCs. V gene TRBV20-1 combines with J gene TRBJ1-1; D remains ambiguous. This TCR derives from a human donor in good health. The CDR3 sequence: CSARYTEAFF. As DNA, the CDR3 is TGCAGTGCTAGGTATACTGAAGCTTTCTTT.